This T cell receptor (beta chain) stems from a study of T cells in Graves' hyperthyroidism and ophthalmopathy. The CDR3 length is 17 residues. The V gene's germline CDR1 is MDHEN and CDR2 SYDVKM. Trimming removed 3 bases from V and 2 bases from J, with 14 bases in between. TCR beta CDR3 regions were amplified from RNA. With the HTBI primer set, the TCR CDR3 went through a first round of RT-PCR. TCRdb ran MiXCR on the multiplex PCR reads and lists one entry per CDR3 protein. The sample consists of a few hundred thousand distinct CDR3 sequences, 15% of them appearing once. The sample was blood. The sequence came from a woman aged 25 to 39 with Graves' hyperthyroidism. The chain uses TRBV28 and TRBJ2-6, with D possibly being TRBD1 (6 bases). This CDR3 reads CASSFAGEFAGANVLTF. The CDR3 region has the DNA TGTGCCAGCAGTTTTGCAGGGGAGTTCGCTGGGGCCAACGTCCTGACTTTC.